These 17 T cell receptor beta chains share one sample of origin, sequenced in a study of shared clonotypes between healthy human individuals. Assay: immunoSEQ multiplex PCR; the TCRdb copy retains only in-frame clones and omits some. The repertoire has approximately 1,500,000 clones, 98% of them found once; the top ten carry approximately 0.45%. Sequencing was done on a sample of naive CD4+ T cells sorted from blood. The subset is: CD45RA+ positively selected. Receptors were obtained from a man younger than 45 in good health.

V gene TRBV5-4 combines with J gene TRBJ2-4; 7 bases are shared with TRBD1. The CDR3 has 15 amino acids. V shed 1 base, J shed 5 bases, and the junction held 6 bases outside the gene matches. CDR1 is SGHNT, CDR2 YYREEE, per germline (reference sequence). Here the CDR3 reads CASSLKKTGENIQYF. CDR3 coding DNA: TGTGCCAGCAGCTTGAAAAAAACAGGGGAAAACATTCAGTACTTC.

The J gene is TRBJ1-4, the V gene TRBV28; maybe TRBD1 (5 bases). Germline CDR1 and CDR2: MDHEN and SYDVKM. The CDR3 length is 14 residues. The V gene lost 6 bases and the J gene lost 4 bases, with 12 bases spanning the gap. The CDR3 here is CASSSGTVNEKLFF. CDR3 coding DNA: TGTGCCAGCAGCTCCGGGACGGTTAATGAAAAACTGTTTTTT.

This chain links TRBV6-5 with TRBJ2-7; a weak D match, TRBD1 (6 bases). V lost 6 bases to trimming and J lost 0 bases, with 12 bases between them. Germline V gene lookup returns CDR1 MNHEY and CDR2 SVGAGI. The CDR3 is made up of 14 amino acids. The chain's CDR3 is CASRVDRSSYEQYF. The DNA for the CDR3 is TGTGCCAGCAGGGTGGACAGAAGCTCCTACGAGCAGTACTTC.

This sequence joins TRBV28 and TRBJ1-5; D uncertain. Germline V gene lookup returns CDR1 MDHEN and CDR2 SYDVKM. V was cut by 8 bases and J by 3 bases, with 17 bases left in between. The CDR3 covers 15 residues. CDR3 sequence: CASFSRQVINQPQHF. For the CDR3, the DNA is TGTGCCAGCTTTTCTAGGCAGGTAATCAATCAGCCCCAGCATTTT.

This clone showed up just once. J is TRBJ2-3 and V is TRBV6-1; D ambiguous. V gave up 6 bases and J gave up 0 bases, with 4 bases separating them. This CDR3 spans 12 amino acids. Germline V CDR1 and CDR2: MNHNS, SASEGT. CDR3 sequence reads: CASRESTDTQYF. The CDR3 DNA is TGTGCCAGCAGGGAGAGCACAGATACGCAGTATTTT.

The chain employs TRBV28 and TRBJ2-3; D gene ambiguous. CDR3 length: 17 amino acids. The ends were cut back, 5 bases at V and 8 bases at J, with 26 bases in the middle. Germline lookup yields CDR1 MDHEN and CDR2 SYDVKM. The CDR3 bases are TGTGCCAGCAGTCAGCCCGCGACCTATGGCCTAGAGGTTACGCAGTATTTT. Translating gives CASSQPATYGLEVTQYF. Looking up the rest from reference TRBV28 and TRBJ2-3 gives the full variable domain: DVKVTQSSRYLVKRTGEKVFLECVQDMDHENMFWYRQDPGLGLRLIYFSYDVKMKEKGDIPEGYSVSREKKERFSLILESASTNQTSMYLCASSQPATYGLEVTQYFGPGTRLTVL.

This chain connects TRBV7-9 to TRBJ1-2; the D gene is possibly TRBD1 (6 bases). CDR1 and CDR2 from the germline V gene are SEHNR and FQNEAQ (reference sequence). This CDR3 is 13 amino acids long. V gave up 6 bases and J gave up 7 bases, with 15 bases separating them. This CDR3 reads CASRPWGAGGYTF. In nucleotides, the CDR3 is TGTGCCAGCAGACCCTGGGGGGCCGGTGGCTACACCTTC.

The J gene is TRBJ2-3, the V gene TRBV18; 8 bases line up with TRBD2. The CDR3 extends over 17 amino acids. Germline loops: CDR1 KGHSH, CDR2 LQKENI. V lost 3 bases and J lost 0; bases outside the gene matches: 8. CDR3 in amino acids: CASSPQLAETSTDTQYF. CDR3 in DNA: TGTGCCAGCTCACCGCAACTAGCGGAGACTAGCACAGATACGCAGTATTTT.

CDR3 amino acids: CASSQVGGEGYTF. In DNA form, the CDR3 reads TGCGCCAGCAGCCAAGTGGGGGGCGAGGGCTACACCTTC. The chain employs TRBV4-3 and TRBJ1-2; D is perhaps TRBD1 (6 bases). Germline lookup yields CDR1 LGHNA and CDR2 YSLEER. The CDR3 extends over 13 amino acids. V lost 1 base and J lost 8, with 11 bases in between.

This rearrangement joins TRBV7-3 to TRBJ2-3; D uncertain. V lost 5 bases and J lost 1, with 4 bases in between. This CDR3 region has 12 residues. CDR1 SGHTA and CDR2 FQGTGA come from the germline V gene. CDR3 DNA sequence: TGTGCCAGCAGCGTCGGCACAGATACGCAGTATTTT. Amino acid sequence: CASSVGTDTQYF.

On this clone itself: This sample also contains other DNA sequences that code for the same CDR3. The chain recombines TRBV9 with TRBJ2-3; unclear D gene. This CDR3 region has 14 residues. Trimming pared 2 bases from V and 0 bases from J, leaving 7 bases between. Looked up from germline, CDR1 is SGDLS and CDR2 is YYNGEE. The CDR3 is CASSVSSSTDTQYF. CDR3 sequence (DNA): TGTGCCAGCAGCGTCAGCTCTAGCACAGATACGCAGTATTTT. The entire variable domain, with the rest obtained from reference TRBV9 and TRBJ2-3, is as follows: DSGVTQTPKHLITATGQRVTLRCSPRSGDLSVYWYQQSLDQGLQFLIQYYNGEERAKGNILERFSAQQFPDLHSELNLSSLELGDSALYFCASSVSSSTDTQYFGPGTRLTVL.

This chain links TRBV14 with TRBJ2-7; 11 nucleotides line up with TRBD2. The length of the CDR3 is 15 residues. CDR1 SGHDN and CDR2 FVKESK come from the germline V gene. V lost 4 bases, J lost 7 bases, and 9 bases stayed unmatched. CDR3 residues: CASSLPLAGVGEQYF. The CDR3 DNA follows: TGTGCCAGCAGCCTACCACTAGCGGGAGTGGGAGAGCAGTACTTC.

This chain links TRBV10-3 with TRBJ2-3, with TRBD2 matching 10 bases. CDR1 is ENHRY, CDR2 SYGVKD, per germline. V trimming: 6 bases; J trimming: 1 base; junction bases outside the gene matches: 7. The CDR3 is 16 residues long. CDR3 DNA sequence: TGTGCCATCAGCCTCCTAGCGGGAGCTGGCACAGATACGCAGTATTTT. Residues: CAISLLAGAGTDTQYF.

The rearrangement uses TRBV20-1 and TRBJ2-3; D remains ambiguous. The CDR3 extends over 11 amino acids. The germline CDR1 and CDR2 sequences are DFQATT and SNEGSKA (reference sequence). V was shortened by 4 bases and J by 7 bases, with 9 bases between the two germline ends. The CDR3 DNA sequence: TGCAGTGCTAAGTTTGGGAATACGCAGTATTTT. Translated: CSAKFGNTQYF.

The chain has TRBV11-3 and TRBJ2-7; tentatively, D is TRBD2 (5 bases). This CDR3 contains 11 residues. Trimming shortened V by 5 bases and J by 7 bases, and 9 bases separated the two germline ends. CDR1 is SGHNT and CDR2 is YENEEA in the germline V gene. CDR3 region: CASSRWEEQYF. The DNA for the CDR3 is TGTGCCAGCAGCCGTTGGGAGGAGCAGTACTTC. Full variable domain (rest looked up from reference TRBV11-3 and TRBJ2-7): EAGVVQSPRYKIIEKKQPVAFWCNPISGHNTLYWYLQNLGQGPELLIRYENEEAVDDSQLPKDRFSAERLKGVDSTLKIQPAELGDSAVYLCASSRWEEQYFGPGTRLTVT.

This chain links TRBV27 with TRBJ2-5, with 7 positions matching TRBD2. V lost 4 bases, J lost 2 bases, and 7 bases stayed unmatched. This CDR3 is 15 amino acids long. CDR1 is MNHEY, CDR2 SMNVEV, per germline (reference sequence). CDR3 in amino acids: CASSSLAAGQETQYF. The CDR3, as DNA: TGTGCCAGCAGTTCGCTAGCGGCGGGTCAAGAGACCCAGTACTTC.

The count of this clone is one. This chain connects TRBV11-2 to TRBJ2-1, with unresolved D. Looked up from germline, CDR1 is SGHAT and CDR2 is FQNNGV. The length of the CDR3 is 14 residues. The V and J ends lost 5 bases and 5 bases respectively, with 13 bases between them. The CDR3 DNA follows: TGTGCCAGCAGCATTCCGGGCCTACACAATGAGCAGTTCTTC. It translates to CASSIPGLHNEQFF.